The 2 T cell receptor beta chains listed next were all sequenced from one sample in a study of blood T cell repertoires in COVID-19. Sequencing used immunoSEQ multiplex PCR; TCRdb keeps in-frame clones, though not all of them. Among 150,000 to 250,000 clones, approximately 82% were seen once, and the ten largest hold around 6.9%. Sequenced input: peripheral blood. The receptor set was obtained from a human donor with acute or convalescent COVID-19. The donor label of this sample is uncertain.

This sequence joins TRBV7-2 and TRBJ2-5; TRBD2 agrees at 9 bases. The CDR3 has 19 amino acids. Germline values: CDR1 SGHTA, CDR2 FQGNSA. Trimming at V came to 4 bases and at J to 4 bases, leaving 19 bases not matched to a gene. The CDR3 is CASSSSGASGSSGRETQYF. The CDR3 DNA follows: TGTGCCAGCAGCTCTTCAGGGGCCTCGGGGAGTAGCGGGAGAGAGACCCAGTACTTC.

The CDR3 bases are TGTGCCAGCTCACCGAGGGAGGATACGCAGTATTTT. Amino acids: CASSPREDTQYF. This chain joins TRBV18 and TRBJ2-3; weak D call: TRBD2 (5 bases). V lost 3 bases and J 6 bases, leaving 7 bases between the germline ends. The CDR3 length is 12 residues. Germline V CDR1 and CDR2: KGHSH, LQKENI.